This T cell receptor beta chain derives from a study of cytomegalovirus exposure and HLA in healthy donors. With 60 Vbeta and 13 Jbeta primers, the PCR was carried out. Profiled with immunoSEQ multiplex PCR; TCRdb holds only in-frame clones, not every one. The sample includes more than 100,000 clones, around 82% of them seen just once. Healthy bone marrow donors formed the donor group. Details on this clone: As yet, its antigen is unknown.

Findings and caveats of the study: In a later analysis, common viral pathogens appeared linked to several of the most significant clusters. By a later analysis, the bulk of CMV-associated TCR beta chains appeared HLA-restricted.

V was shortened by 5 bases and J by 5 bases, with 9 bases between the two germline ends. This CDR3 has 12 residues. CDR1 KGHSH and CDR2 LQKENI come from the germline V gene. The sequenced sample was PBMCs. This TCR derives from a woman between 18 and 30 years old in good health and CMV-seropositive. The genes are TRBV18 and TRBJ1-1; unclear D gene. The CDR3, as DNA: TGTGCCAGCTCAGGCAGCGGGACTGAAGCTTTCTTT. The encoded protein is CASSGSGTEAFF.